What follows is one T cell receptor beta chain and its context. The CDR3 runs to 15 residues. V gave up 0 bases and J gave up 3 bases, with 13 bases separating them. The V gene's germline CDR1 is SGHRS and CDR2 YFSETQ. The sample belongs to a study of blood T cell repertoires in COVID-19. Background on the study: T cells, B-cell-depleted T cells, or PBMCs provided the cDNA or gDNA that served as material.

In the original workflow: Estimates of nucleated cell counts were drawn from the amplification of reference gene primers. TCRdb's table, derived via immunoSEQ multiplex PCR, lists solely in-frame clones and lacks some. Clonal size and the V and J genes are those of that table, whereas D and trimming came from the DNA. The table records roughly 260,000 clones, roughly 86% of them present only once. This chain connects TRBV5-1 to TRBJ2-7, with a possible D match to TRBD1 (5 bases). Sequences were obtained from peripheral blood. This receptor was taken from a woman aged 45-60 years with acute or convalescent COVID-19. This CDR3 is CASSLDFQGFYEQYF. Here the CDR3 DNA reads TGCGCCAGCAGCTTGGACTTTCAGGGTTTCTACGAGCAGTACTTC.